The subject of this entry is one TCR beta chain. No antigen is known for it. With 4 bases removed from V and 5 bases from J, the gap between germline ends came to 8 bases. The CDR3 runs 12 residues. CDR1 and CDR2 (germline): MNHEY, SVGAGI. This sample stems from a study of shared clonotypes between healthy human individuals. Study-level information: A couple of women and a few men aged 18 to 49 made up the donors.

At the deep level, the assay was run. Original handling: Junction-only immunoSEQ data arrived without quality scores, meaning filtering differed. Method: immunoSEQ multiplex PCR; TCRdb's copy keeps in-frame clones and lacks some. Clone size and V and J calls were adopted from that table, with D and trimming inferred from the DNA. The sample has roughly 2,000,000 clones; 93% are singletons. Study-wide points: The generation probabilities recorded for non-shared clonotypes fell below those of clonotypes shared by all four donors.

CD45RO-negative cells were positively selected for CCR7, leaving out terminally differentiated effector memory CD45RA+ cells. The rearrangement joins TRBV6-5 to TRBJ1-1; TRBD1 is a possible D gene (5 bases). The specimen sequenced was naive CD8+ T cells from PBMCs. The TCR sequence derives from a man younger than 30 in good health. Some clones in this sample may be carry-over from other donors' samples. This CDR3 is CASSLGLTEAFF. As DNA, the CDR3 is TGTGCCAGCAGTTTGGGACTAACTGAAGCTTTCTTT.